Following are 8 T cell receptor beta chains from one sample sequenced in a study of OX40 agonist ivuxolimab in advanced cancers. The method was immunoSEQ multiplex PCR; TCRdb's version includes in-frame clones alone and lacks a portion of them. This table holds under 55,000 clones, approximately 84% found once. The source material was CD4+ or CD8+ T cells sorted from blood, sampled in a trial of the OX40 agonist ivuxolimab. These receptor sequences come from an adult with an advanced solid tumor such as melanoma, head and neck, liver or kidney cancer.

The gene calls are TRBV7-8 and TRBJ1-4; 8 positions match TRBD1. The germline V gene encodes CDR1 SGHVS and CDR2 FQNEAQ. This CDR3 is built from 13 residues. The trim removed 4 bases at V and 8 bases at J, leaving 3 bases unmatched. The CDR3 here is CASSWGTGEKLFF. The CDR3 DNA reads as TGTGCCAGCAGCTGGGGGACAGGCGAAAAACTGTTTTTT.

The rearrangement links TRBV19 to TRBJ1-3; D ambiguous. This CDR3 has 17 residues. The germline V gene encodes CDR1 LNHDA and CDR2 SQIVND (reference sequence). Trimming removed 3 bases at V and 0 bases at J, with 15 bases between. In DNA, the CDR3 is TGTGCCAGTAGTATTGGTAGCGGGCTGAGCTCTGGAAACACCATATATTTT. Protein: CASSIGSGLSSGNTIYF. The full variable domain, its missing parts supplied by reference TRBV19 and TRBJ1-3, is DGGITQSPKYLFRKEGQNVTLSCEQNLNHDAMYWYRQDPGQGLRLIYYSQIVNDFQKGDIAEGYSVSREKKESFPLTVTSAQKNPTAFYLCASSIGSGLSSGNTIYFGEGSWLTVV.

CDR3: CASSLGGTIYEQYF. In DNA form, the CDR3 reads TGTGCCAGCAGCTTGGGGGGGACAATATACGAGCAGTACTTC. The V and J genes are TRBV7-8 and TRBJ2-7; tentative D call: TRBD2 (7 bases). Germline V gene lookup returns CDR1 SGHVS and CDR2 FQNEAQ. The CDR3 totals 14 residues. The germline V and J ends were trimmed by 3 bases and 4 bases, with 13 bases remaining between them.

The rearrangement uses TRBV28 and TRBJ2-2; TRBD2 agrees at 11 bases. The J segment lost 7 bases and the V segment lost 4 bases, leaving 20 bases of the junction unmatched. This CDR3 is 20 amino acids long. Germline V lookup: CDR1 MDHEN, CDR2 SYDVKM. The CDR3 nucleotides read TGTGCCAGCAGTTCCCCTATCGGTGTAGCGGGAGGGCTCATTGGCGGGGAGCTGTTTTTT. As protein: CASSSPIGVAGGLIGGELFF.

The chain employs TRBV4-1 and TRBJ2-1; D perhaps matches TRBD1 (6 bases). V shed 5 bases and J shed 8 bases, with 13 bases lying between them. Germline-derived CDR1 and CDR2 are MGHRA and YSYEKL. The CDR3 extends over 13 amino acids. The CDR3 DNA is TGCGCCAGCAGCACTAACAGGGCTGATGAGCAGTTCTTC. Its protein product is CASSTNRADEQFF.

Of note for this clone: Other DNA sequences from this sample encode an identical CDR3 as well. The V and J genes are TRBV27 and TRBJ2-1; D is unclear. Germline V lookup: CDR1 MNHEY, CDR2 SMNVEV (reference sequence). The CDR3 has 15 amino acids. The V end was cut by 3 bases, the J end by 5 bases, with 14 bases between. In DNA form, the CDR3 reads TGTGCCAGCAGTTTCAACCCGCCGGCCCACAATGAGCAGTTCTTC. Its translation is CASSFNPPAHNEQFF.

The chain joins TRBV7-9 to TRBJ1-2; no definite D call. The CDR3 is made up of 14 amino acids. The ends were cut back, 5 bases at V and 4 bases at J, with 14 bases in the middle. The V gene's germline CDR1 is SEHNR and CDR2 FQNEAQ (reference sequence). CDR3 residues: CASSLSYSFYGYTF. In DNA, the CDR3 is TGTGCCAGCAGCCTCTCTTACTCTTTCTATGGCTACACCTTC. Supplemented by reference TRBV7-9 and TRBJ1-2, the full variable domain reads DTGVSQNPRHKITKRGQNVTFRCDPISEHNRLYWYRQTLGQGPEFLTYFQNEAQLEKSRLLSDRFSAERPKGSFSTLEIQRTEQGDSAMYLCASSLSYSFYGYTFGSGTRLTVV.

This clone was seen just once. The J gene is TRBJ2-3, the V gene TRBV7-8; perhaps D is TRBD1 or TRBD2 (7 bases each). Trimming pared 7 bases from V and 6 bases from J, leaving 20 bases between. CDR3 size: 15 residues. Per the germline V gene, CDR1 is SGHVS and CDR2 is FQNEAQ. CDR3 loop: CASIPPGGAGDTQYF. For the CDR3, the DNA is TGTGCCAGCATCCCACCAGGGGGGGCCGGCGATACGCAGTATTTT.